This passage covers 22 T cell receptor beta chains from one sample sequenced in a study of identical twins. TCRdb re-derived calls from the 5' RACE reads in MiXCR, one entry per CDR3 protein. The sample lists 700,000 to 950,000 distinct CDR3 sequences, roughly 12% occurring once. This same sample was also part of a study on yellow fever vaccine responses in identical twins.

Sequences were obtained from PBMCs. These receptors came from a woman aged 18 to 35 in good health.

The table lists this clonotype with a few counts. This sequence joins TRBV2 and TRBJ2-7; D is unresolved. The germline V gene has CDR1 SNHLY and CDR2 FYNNEI. The CDR3 is made up of 14 amino acids. V lost 5 bases to trimming and J lost 1 base, with 12 bases between them. CDR3 region: CASSSGRISYEQYF. The DNA of the CDR3 is TGTGCCAGCAGTTCCGGACGGATTTCCTACGAGCAGTACTTC.

This clonotype was seen a handful of times. The rearrangement links TRBV12-3 or TRBV12-4 to TRBJ2-1, with D unclear. V lost 6 bases, J lost 8 bases, and 11 bases lay in between. This CDR3 comprises 12 residues. The DNA of the CDR3 is TGTGCCAGCAGCCCGGACCGGTATGAGCAGTTCTTC. Translation gives CASSPDRYEQFF.

The chain couples TRBV24-1 to TRBJ1-2; 7 bases match TRBD1. The V and J ends lost 5 bases and 0 bases, in that order; junction bases with no gene match: 5. The CDR3 totals 15 residues. Germline values: CDR1 KGHDR, CDR2 SFDVKD. The CDR3 nucleotides are TGTGCCACCAGTGCCCCGGGACAGCCTAACTATGGCTACACCTTC. Its protein is CATSAPGQPNYGYTF.

The chain couples TRBV20-1 to TRBJ2-1; 12 nucleotides line up with TRBD1. The V and J ends lost 4 bases and 8 bases, in that order; junction bases with no gene match: 9. The germline V gene encodes CDR1 DFQATT and CDR2 SNEGSKA (reference sequence). The CDR3 runs 15 residues. This chain's CDR3 is CSATGTGGGSYEQFF. The DNA for the CDR3 is TGCAGTGCTACCGGGACAGGGGGCGGCAGCTATGAGCAGTTCTTC.

In its sample, this clonotype was seen a few times. This chain links TRBV27 with TRBJ2-1; either TRBD1 or TRBD2 may supply D (5 bases each). Germline-derived CDR1 and CDR2 are MNHEY and SMNVEV (reference sequence). This CDR3 is 14 amino acids long. Trimming removed 5 bases from V and 4 bases from J, with 12 bases in between. The CDR3 sequence: CASSPGRRYNEQFF. CDR3 DNA sequence: TGTGCCAGCAGTCCGGGACGGAGATACAATGAGCAGTTCTTC.

This clonotype was counted a few times. The chain employs TRBV12-3 or TRBV12-4 and TRBJ2-7, with D possibly called TRBD1 or TRBD2 (5 bases each). This CDR3 contains 16 residues. Trimming pared 2 bases from V and 7 bases from J, leaving 21 bases between. The CDR3 sequence is CASSLTGTGPSREQYF. The CDR3 DNA follows: TGTGCCAGCAGTTTAACCGGGACCGGACCTTCGAGGGAGCAGTACTTC.

This clonotype was recorded a few times. The chain employs TRBV12-3 or TRBV12-4 and TRBJ2-5; D gene uncertain. This CDR3 region has 13 residues. The V and J ends lost 3 bases and 5 bases respectively, with 10 bases between them. CDR3 in DNA: TGTGCCAGCAGTTTTTGGTCTCGGGAGACCCAGTACTTC. It specifies CASSFWSRETQYF.

This clonotype has more than one count but fewer than ten. The CDR3 region has the DNA TGCAGTGCTAGAGCAGCTAGCGGGGGAACGGAGACCCAGTACTTC. It codes for CSARAASGGTETQYF. The rearrangement uses TRBV20-1 and TRBJ2-5; 10 nucleotides agree with TRBD2. This CDR3 has 15 residues. V was clipped by 1 base and J by 5 bases; unmatched bases: 7. CDR1 DFQATT and CDR2 SNEGSKA come from the germline V gene (reference sequence).

This clonotype was observed many times. The V gene is TRBV6-2 or TRBV6-3, the J gene TRBJ2-7; 10 nucleotides agree with TRBD1. Germline values: CDR1 MNHEY, CDR2 SVGEGT. This CDR3 is built from 16 residues. Trimming at V came to 5 bases and at J to 9 bases, leaving 16 bases not matched to a gene. The CDR3 loop reads CASSPTPGTGAGRQYV. The CDR3 DNA reads TGTGCCAGCAGTCCAACCCCCGGGACAGGGGCTGGACGGCAGTACGTC.

The chain uses TRBV6-1 and TRBJ1-6, with a tentative D call TRBD1 (5 bases). The V end lost 5 bases, the J end lost 7 bases, and 15 bases lay between the germline ends. Germline lookup yields CDR1 MNHNS and CDR2 SASEGT. The CDR3 contains 15 residues. The CDR3 region is CASSRVWQGNSPLHF. The DNA for the CDR3 is TGTGCCAGCAGTAGGGTTTGGCAGGGAAATTCACCCCTCCACTTT.

This clonotype appeared a few times. No conserved phenylalanine or tryptophan is present at the end of the CDR3, so a read error is the likely explanation. The DNA is left out, because the CDR3 cannot be placed on it with certainty; the CDR3 is given as TCRdb lists it. The chain is built from TRBV5-1 and TRBJ1-2; the table's TRBD1 call for D was not verified on the DNA. CDR1 is SGHRS, CDR2 YFSETQ, per germline. The CDR3 length is 16 residues, termini included. CDR3 loop: CASSSGPYPGTGGNFS.

This clonotype has a handful of counts. The chain carries TRBV28 and TRBJ1-1; the D is unclear. The length of the CDR3 is 12 residues. Looked up from germline, CDR1 is MDHEN and CDR2 is SYDVKM. The V end lost 5 bases, the J end lost 7 bases, and 11 bases lay between the germline ends. The CDR3 sequence: CASSPRVGEAFF. The CDR3 DNA follows: TGTGCCAGCAGTCCCCGCGTGGGTGAAGCTTTCTTT.

In this sample, this clonotype turned up a few times. The V call is TRBV6-1, the J call TRBJ2-1, with 8 positions matching TRBD1. The germline V gene encodes CDR1 MNHNS and CDR2 SASEGT. This CDR3 comprises 15 residues. J gave up 0 bases and V 7 bases, and 5 bases lay outside the gene matches. The CDR3, as DNA: TGTGCCAGCACTCAGGGACAGGCCTCCTACAATGAGCAGTTCTTC. Its protein is CASTQGQASYNEQFF.

The chain combines TRBV11-2 with TRBJ1-1; D uncertain. Per the germline V gene, CDR1 is SGHAT and CDR2 is FQNNGV. The V gene lost 6 bases and the J gene lost 7 bases, with 12 bases spanning the gap. CDR3 length: 12 residues. In DNA, the CDR3 is TGTGCCAGCAGGGTCTCCGGGATTGAAGCTTTCTTT. This encodes CASRVSGIEAFF.

This clonotype was seen a few times. This sequence joins TRBV15 and TRBJ2-1; 10 positions agree with TRBD1. Trimming removed 1 base from V and 4 bases from J; junction bases left unmatched: 4. Germline CDR1 and CDR2: LNHNV and YYDKDF (reference sequence). The CDR3 consists of 16 residues. CDR3 loop: CATSRGGQGQYNEQFF. The DNA for the CDR3 is TGTGCCACCAGCAGAGGGGGACAGGGGCAGTACAATGAGCAGTTCTTC.

This clonotype was seen a handful of times. As DNA, the CDR3 is TGTGCCAGCACTCAGCACGATGAGCAGTTCTTC. This translates into CASTQHDEQFF. This sequence joins TRBV6-1 and TRBJ2-1; no clear D gene. In germline, CDR1 is MNHNS, CDR2 SASEGT. CDR3 length: 11 residues. V gave up 7 bases and J gave up 8 bases, with 9 bases separating them.

V and J are TRBV4-1 and TRBJ2-1; TRBD2 matches at 10 bases. The CDR3 has 18 amino acids. With 1 base clipped from V and 2 bases from J, the junction kept 8 bases outside the gene matches. Germline V gene lookup returns CDR1 MGHRA and CDR2 YSYEKL. This CDR3 is CASSQVSVSGGPYNEQFF. The CDR3 nucleotides read TGCGCCAGCAGCCAAGTTTCCGTTAGCGGGGGGCCCTACAATGAGCAGTTCTTC.

This clonotype was counted at least ten times. The rearrangement uses TRBV7-9 and TRBJ2-3; TRBD1 matches at 11 bases. Trimming removed 4 bases from V and 3 bases from J; junction bases left unmatched: 3. This CDR3 has 15 amino acids. Germline-derived CDR1 and CDR2 are SEHNR and FQNEAQ (reference sequence). This CDR3 is CASSSGTGGTDTQYF. CDR3 nucleotide sequence: TGTGCCAGCAGCTCCGGGACAGGGGGGACAGATACGCAGTATTTT.

On this clonotype itself: A single base separates this from a much larger clone, so it may be a read error. The chain carries TRBV20-1 and TRBJ1-2, with D unresolved. The CDR3 totals 10 residues. Germline V CDR1 and CDR2: DFQATT, SNEGSKA (reference sequence). The CDR3 region has the DNA TGCTGTGCTAGGGCGTACGGCTACACCTTC. Translating gives CCARAYGYTF.

V usage is TRBV7-3 and J usage is TRBJ2-1, with a possible D match to TRBD2 (6 bases). Per the germline V gene, CDR1 is SGHTA and CDR2 is FQGTGA. Trimming pared 5 bases from V and 9 bases from J, leaving 23 bases between. This CDR3 is built from 16 residues. This CDR3 is CASSPLSGVGLREQFF. The CDR3 region has the DNA TGTGCCAGCAGCCCCCTTAGCGGAGTTGGGTTGCGTGAGCAGTTCTTC.

The sample holds a few counts of this clonotype. This rearrangement joins TRBV12-3 or TRBV12-4 to TRBJ2-7; 10 nucleotides match TRBD2. The V and J ends lost 4 bases and 2 bases, in that order; junction bases with no gene match: 5. The CDR3 loop spans 15 amino acids. CDR3 sequence reads: CASSSRGLATYEQYF. In nucleotides, the CDR3 is TGTGCCAGCAGTTCCCGGGGACTAGCGACCTACGAGCAGTACTTC.

This sequence joins TRBV24-1 and TRBJ2-3; 9 nucleotides match TRBD1. The germline gives CDR1 KGHDR, CDR2 SFDVKD. CDR3 length: 16 residues. With 3 bases clipped from V and 3 bases from J, the junction kept 6 bases outside the gene matches. The chain's CDR3 is CATSDPRDRVTDTQYF. In DNA form, the CDR3 reads TGTGCCACCAGTGATCCCCGGGACAGGGTAACAGATACGCAGTATTTT.